This T cell receptor (beta chain) was captured in a study of blood T cell repertoires in COVID-19. Overall study: In each case, the material was cDNA or gDNA derived from T cells, B-cell-depleted T cells, or PBMCs.

In the original processing: Reference gene primers were amplified, and this amplification served to estimate nucleated cell counts. Assay: immunoSEQ multiplex PCR; the TCRdb copy retains only in-frame clones and omits some. The V and J calls and clone size are taken from that table; D and trimming were inferred from the DNA. The data show 200,000 to 250,000 clones, about 80% seen once. Trimming shortened V by 1 base and J by 4 bases, and 10 bases separated the two germline ends. CDR1 SGHVS and CDR2 FQNEAQ come from the germline V gene. CDR3 length: 15 residues. This sequence was found in an elderly man with acute or convalescent COVID-19. What was sequenced was peripheral blood. The chain links TRBV7-8 to TRBJ1-4, with D tentatively TRBD1 (6 bases). CDR3 bases: TGTGCCAGCAGCTTAGTTAGCAGGGGTAATGAAAAACTGTTTTTT. This translates into CASSLVSRGNEKLFF. Variable domain in full (rest from reference TRBV7-8 and TRBJ1-4): GAGVSQSPRYKVAKRGQDVALRCDPISGHVSLFWYQQALGQGPEFLTYFQNEAQLDKSGLPSDRFFAERPEGSVSTLKIQRTQQEDSAVYLCASSLVSRGNEKLFFGSGTQLSVL.